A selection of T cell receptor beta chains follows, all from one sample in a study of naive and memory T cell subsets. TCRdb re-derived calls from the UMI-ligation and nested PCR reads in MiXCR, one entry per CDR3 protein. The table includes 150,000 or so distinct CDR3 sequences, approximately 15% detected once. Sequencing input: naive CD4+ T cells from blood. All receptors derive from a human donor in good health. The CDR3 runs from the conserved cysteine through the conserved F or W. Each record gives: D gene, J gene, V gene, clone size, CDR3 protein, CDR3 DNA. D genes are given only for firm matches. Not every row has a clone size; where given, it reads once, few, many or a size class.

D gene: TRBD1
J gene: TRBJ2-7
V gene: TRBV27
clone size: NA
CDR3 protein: CASRPGTDIPGEQYF
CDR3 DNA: TGTGCCAGCAGGCCAGGGACAGACATCCCGGGGGAGCAGTACTTC

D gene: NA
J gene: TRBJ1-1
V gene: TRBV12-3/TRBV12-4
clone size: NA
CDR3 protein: CASSLTVNTEAFF
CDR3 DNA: TGTGCCAGCAGTTTAACGGTGAACACTGAAGCTTTCTTT

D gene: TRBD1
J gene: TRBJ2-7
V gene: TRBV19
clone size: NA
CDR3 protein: CASSPRTGVTYEQYF
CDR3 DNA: TGTGCCAGTAGTCCCAGGACAGGGGTGACCTACGAGCAGTACTTC

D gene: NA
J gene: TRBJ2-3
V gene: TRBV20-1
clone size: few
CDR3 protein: CSAPRRIADTQYF
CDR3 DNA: TGCAGTGCTCCCCGGAGGATCGCAGATACGCAGTATTTT

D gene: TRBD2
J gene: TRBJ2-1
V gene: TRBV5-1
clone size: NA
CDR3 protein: CASSLRAGEKQFF
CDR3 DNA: TGCGCCAGCAGCTTGAGAGCGGGAGAGAAGCAGTTCTTC

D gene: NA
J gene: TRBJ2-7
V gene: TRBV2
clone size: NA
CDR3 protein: CASGPFGDASLPYF
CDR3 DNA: TGTGCCAGCGGCCCGTTCGGAGACGCTTCGCTTCCGTACTTC

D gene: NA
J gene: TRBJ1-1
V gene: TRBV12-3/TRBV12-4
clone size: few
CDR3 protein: CASSSLRASEAFF
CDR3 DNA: TGTGCCAGCAGTTCCCTTCGGGCTTCTGAAGCTTTCTTT

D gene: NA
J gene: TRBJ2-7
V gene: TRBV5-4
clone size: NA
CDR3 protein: CASSLPRLNEQYF
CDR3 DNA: TGTGCCAGCAGCTTGCCTCGCCTGAACGAGCAGTACTTC

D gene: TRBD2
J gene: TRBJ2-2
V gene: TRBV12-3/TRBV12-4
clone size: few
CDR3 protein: CASSSSGRDDGELFF
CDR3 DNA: TGTGCCAGCAGTTCTAGCGGGAGGGACGACGGGGAGCTGTTTTTT

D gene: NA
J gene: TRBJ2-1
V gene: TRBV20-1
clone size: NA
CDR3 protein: CSGKRRGGSNEQFF
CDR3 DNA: TGCAGTGGAAAGAGGAGGGGCGGTAGCAATGAGCAGTTCTTC

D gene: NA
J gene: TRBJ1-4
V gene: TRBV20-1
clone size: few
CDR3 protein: CSARDPGANEKLFF
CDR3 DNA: TGCAGTGCTAGAGATCCGGGGGCTAATGAAAAACTGTTTTTT

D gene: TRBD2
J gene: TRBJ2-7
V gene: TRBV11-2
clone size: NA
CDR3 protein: CASSSIGTSATFYEQYF
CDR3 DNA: TGTGCCAGCAGCTCAATCGGGACTAGCGCGACCTTTTACGAGCAGTACTTT

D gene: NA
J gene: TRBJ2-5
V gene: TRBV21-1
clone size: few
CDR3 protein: CASSKSLQETQYF
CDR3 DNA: TGTGCCAGCAGCAAAAGCCTCCAAGAGACCCAGTACTTC

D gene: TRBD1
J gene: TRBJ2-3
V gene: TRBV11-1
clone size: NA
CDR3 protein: CASSTGQGPDTQYF
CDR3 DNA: TGTGCCAGCAGCACCGGACAGGGACCAGATACGCAGTATTTT

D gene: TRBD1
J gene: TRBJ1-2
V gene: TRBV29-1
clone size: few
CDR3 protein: CSVEVGQGYGYTF
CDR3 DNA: TGCAGCGTTGAAGTGGGACAGGGCTATGGCTACACCTTC

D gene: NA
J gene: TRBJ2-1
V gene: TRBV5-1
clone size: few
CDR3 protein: CASSLAPGSYNEQFF
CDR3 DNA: TGCGCCAGCAGCTTGGCCCCAGGTTCCTACAATGAGCAGTTCTTC

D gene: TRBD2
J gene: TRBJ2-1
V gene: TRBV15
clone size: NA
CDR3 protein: CATVNRGTTTFYNEQFF
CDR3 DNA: TGTGCCACCGTCAACCGCGGGACTACTACCTTTTACAATGAGCAGTTCTTC

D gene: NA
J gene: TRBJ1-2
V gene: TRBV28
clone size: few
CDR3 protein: CASSSLFHGYTF
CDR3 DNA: TGTGCCAGCAGTTCCCTCTTTCATGGCTACACCTTC

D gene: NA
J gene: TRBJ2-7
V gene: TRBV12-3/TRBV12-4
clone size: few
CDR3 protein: CASSLVGPNRYEQYF
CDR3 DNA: TGTGCCAGCAGTTTGGTCGGTCCGAACCGCTACGAGCAGTACTTC

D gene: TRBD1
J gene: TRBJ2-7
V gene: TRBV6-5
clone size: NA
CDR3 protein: CASSYKTGDSYEQYF
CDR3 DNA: TGTGCCAGCAGTTACAAGACAGGGGATTCCTACGAGCAGTACTTC

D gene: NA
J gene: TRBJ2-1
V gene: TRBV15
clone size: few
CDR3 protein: CATSRDHRDGNEQFF
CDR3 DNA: TGTGCCACCAGCAGAGATCACAGGGATGGTAATGAGCAGTTCTTC

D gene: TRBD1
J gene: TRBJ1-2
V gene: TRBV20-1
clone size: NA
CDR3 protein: CSARNDRGYYGYTF
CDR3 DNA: TGCAGTGCTAGGAACGACAGGGGGTACTATGGCTACACCTTC

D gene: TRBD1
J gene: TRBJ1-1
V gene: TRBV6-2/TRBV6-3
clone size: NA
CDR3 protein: CASSYRPDRGTEAFF
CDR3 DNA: TGTGCCAGCAGTTACCGACCGGACAGGGGCACTGAAGCTTTCTTT

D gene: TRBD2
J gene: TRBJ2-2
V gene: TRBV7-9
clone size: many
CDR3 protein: CASSEGLAARRSTGELFF
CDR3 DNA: TGTGCCAGCAGCGAGGGACTAGCGGCCCGAAGGAGCACCGGGGAGCTGTTTTTT

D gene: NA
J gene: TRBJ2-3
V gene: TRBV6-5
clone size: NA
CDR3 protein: CASSFPPGGTDTQYF
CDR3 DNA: TGTGCCAGCAGTTTTCCGCCAGGGGGGACAGATACGCAGTATTTT

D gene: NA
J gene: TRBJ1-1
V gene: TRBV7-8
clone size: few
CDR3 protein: CASSLVAESGNTEAFF
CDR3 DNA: TGTGCCAGCAGCTTAGTGGCAGAATCAGGGAACACTGAAGCTTTCTTT

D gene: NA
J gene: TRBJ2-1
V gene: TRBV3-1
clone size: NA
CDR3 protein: CASSLIGQVHNEQFF
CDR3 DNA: TGTGCCAGCAGCCTTATAGGGCAGGTACACAATGAGCAGTTCTTC

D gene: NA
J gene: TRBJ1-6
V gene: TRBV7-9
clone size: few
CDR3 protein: CASSHPRIDRTNSPLHF
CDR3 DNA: TGTGCCAGCAGCCACCCTAGGATAGACAGGACCAATTCACCCCTCCACTTT

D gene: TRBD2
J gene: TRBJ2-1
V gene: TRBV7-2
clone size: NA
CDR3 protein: CASRTLAGDGYEQFF
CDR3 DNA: TGTGCCAGCAGGACTCTAGCGGGAGATGGTTATGAGCAGTTCTTC